Each of the 24 T cell receptor beta chains below was sequenced from the same sample in a study of cytomegalovirus exposure and HLA in healthy donors. Primers: 60 Vbeta forward and 13 Jbeta reverse. Produced via immunoSEQ multiplex PCR; TCRdb's table is partial and in-frame only. The sample records fewer than 200,000 clones, around 83% being singletons. The sequenced material came from PBMCs. The receptor source for this set is a man between 50 and 59 years old in good health and CMV-seronegative.

The chain links TRBV28 to TRBJ2-1, with D possibly matching TRBD1 (6 bases). Looked up from germline, CDR1 is MDHEN and CDR2 is SYDVKM. The length of the CDR3 is 17 residues. V lost 5 bases and J 6 bases, leaving 23 bases between the germline ends. Here the CDR3 DNA reads TGTGCCAGCAGTGCCAGGGGTCTTCGGCGGAGTTTCAATGAGCAGTTCTTC. Encoded protein: CASSARGLRRSFNEQFF. The full variable domain, rest sourced from reference TRBV28 and TRBJ2-1, is DVKVTQSSRYLVKRTGEKVFLECVQDMDHENMFWYRQDPGLGLRLIYFSYDVKMKEKGDIPEGYSVSREKKERFSLILESASTNQTSMYLCASSARGLRRSFNEQFFGPGTRLTVL.

This sequence joins TRBV4-2 and TRBJ1-5, with 9 bases aligning to TRBD1. CDR3 length equals 18 residues. The V and J ends lost 0 bases and 1 base, in that order; junction bases with no gene match: 7. The germline V gene encodes CDR1 LGHNA and CDR2 YNFKEQ. Written as DNA, the CDR3 is TGTGCCAGCAGCCAAGATGCGGACAGGGGTGAGAGCAATCAGCCCCAGCATTTT. It codes for CASSQDADRGESNQPQHF.

The chain uses TRBV6-1 and TRBJ2-5, with D possibly being TRBD1 (7 bases). Gene TRBJ2-7 matches the end of the DNA better, so the J call may be wrong. This CDR3 region has 15 residues. CDR1 and CDR2 (germline): MNHNS, SASEGT. CDR3 region: CASRGGTVNSYEQYF. In DNA, the CDR3 is TGTGCCAGCAGGGGCGGGACAGTTAACTCCTACGAGCAGTACTTC.

The chain recombines TRBV6-5 with TRBJ1-3; possible D gene TRBD1, 6 bases. Deletions cut 0 bases from V and 2 bases from J, with 8 bases between. The germline gives CDR1 MNHEY, CDR2 SVGAGI. CDR3 length: 15 amino acids. CDR3 DNA: TGTGCCAGCAGTTACTCGGCAGGGGCTGGAAACACCATATATTTT. This translates into CASSYSAGAGNTIYF.

As DNA, the CDR3 is TGTGCCAGCAGCTTAGGACTGGGGCACACTGAAGCTTTCTTT. Protein product: CASSLGLGHTEAFF. The chain combines TRBV7-6 with TRBJ1-1; D is perhaps TRBD1 (5 bases). With 1 base removed from V and 3 bases from J, the gap between germline ends came to 9 bases. Germline V lookup: CDR1 SGHVS, CDR2 FNYEAQ. The CDR3 has 14 amino acids.

V and J are TRBV5-1 and TRBJ1-1; D is possibly TRBD1 (5 bases). Germline CDR1 and CDR2: SGHRS and YFSETQ. V was cut by 2 bases and J by 3 bases, with 14 bases left in between. The CDR3 is made up of 15 amino acids. The CDR3 DNA reads as TGCGCCAGCAGCTTAGGAGCAGCGGGGGACACTGAAGCTTTCTTT. It is translated as CASSLGAAGDTEAFF. Using reference TRBV5-1 and TRBJ1-1 for the parts outside the CDR3, the full variable domain is KAGVTQTPRYLIKTRGQQVTLSCSPISGHRSVSWYQQTPGQGLQFLFEYFSETQRNKGNFPGRFSGRQFSNSRSEMNVSTLELGDSALYLCASSLGAAGDTEAFFGQGTRLTVV.

CDR3 coding DNA: TGTGCCAGCAGTTTCACCCGGACTAGCGGCACCGGGGAGCTGTTTTTT. It is translated as CASSFTRTSGTGELFF. V usage is TRBV6-5 and J usage is TRBJ2-2; 10 bases fit TRBD2. Germline lookup yields CDR1 MNHEY and CDR2 SVGAGI. After removal of 4 bases from V and 4 bases from J, the junction contained 6 bases not matched to a gene. CDR3 length: 16 residues.

The rearrangement uses TRBV20-1 and TRBJ2-7; D might be TRBD1 (6 bases). Trimming removed 5 bases from V and 6 bases from J, with 11 bases in between. This CDR3 spans 11 amino acids. Germline V gene lookup returns CDR1 DFQATT and CDR2 SNEGSKA (reference sequence). The CDR3 DNA is TGCAGTGCTCGGACAGTAAGCGAGCAGTACTTC. This encodes CSARTVSEQYF.

The rearrangement joins TRBV6-5 to TRBJ2-7; D call uncertain. Trimming took off 7 bases at V and 4 bases at J, with 11 bases between the two ends. The CDR3 runs to 12 residues. Per germline, CDR1 MNHEY and CDR2 SVGAGI. CDR3 amino acids: CASTNRQYEQYF. The CDR3 coding sequence is TGTGCCAGCACTAACAGACAATACGAGCAGTACTTC.

J is TRBJ1-3 and V is TRBV5-4, with D unresolved. Deletions cut 2 bases from V and 0 bases from J, with 15 bases between. Germline loops: CDR1 SGHNT, CDR2 YYREEE (reference sequence). CDR3 size: 17 residues. CDR3 in amino acids: CASSLGAARSSGNTIYF. The CDR3 DNA reads as TGTGCCAGCAGCTTAGGAGCAGCTAGATCCTCTGGAAACACCATATATTTT.

The chain uses TRBV6-1 and TRBJ2-7, with 7 bases fitting TRBD1. The length of the CDR3 is 16 residues. In germline, CDR1 is MNHNS, CDR2 SASEGT. V shed 0 bases and J 2 bases; nucleotides not matched to a gene: 7. CDR3 loop: CASSEASQGTTYEQYF. As DNA, the CDR3 is TGTGCCAGCAGTGAAGCATCACAGGGGACCACCTACGAGCAGTACTTC.

In DNA form, the CDR3 reads TGTGCCAGCTCACTAACCGGGACAGAGGCTTCAATTAGCAATCAGCCCCAGCATTTT. Translation: CASSLTGTEASISNQPQHF. The chain links TRBV18 to TRBJ1-5; 7 bases agree with TRBD1. Germline CDR1 and CDR2: KGHSH and LQKENI. The CDR3 totals 19 residues. V lost 4 bases, J lost 0 bases, and 15 bases stayed unmatched.

This clone was recorded once. The chain is built from TRBV9 and TRBJ1-4, with D tentatively TRBD1 (6 bases). V lost 1 base and J 0 bases, leaving 13 bases between the germline ends. Germline CDR1 and CDR2: SGDLS and YYNGEE. The CDR3 has 17 residues. CDR3 sequence (DNA): TGTGCCAGCAGCGTAACTGGACAGACAACAACTAATGAAAAACTGTTTTTT. This encodes CASSVTGQTTTNEKLFF.

This chain connects TRBV7-2 to TRBJ2-5; no clear D. The CDR3 runs 13 residues. Trimming took 3 bases from V and 2 from J, leaving 7 bases between them. CDR1 SGHTA and CDR2 FQGNSA come from the germline V gene. CDR3 coding DNA: TGTGCCAGCAGCTTGAGCAGGCAAGAGACCCAGTACTTC. It translates to CASSLSRQETQYF.

CDR3 amino acids: CASRTPGQGYEQYF. The CDR3 DNA reads as TGCGCCAGCAGAACACCGGGACAGGGCTACGAGCAGTACTTC. This sequence joins TRBV5-1 and TRBJ2-7; 9 nucleotides match TRBD1. V lost 5 bases and J lost 3; bases outside the gene matches: 6. The CDR3 contains 14 residues. Germline V lookup: CDR1 SGHRS, CDR2 YFSETQ.

The chain links TRBV4-3 to TRBJ2-3; no reliable D call. Germline lookup yields CDR1 LGHNA and CDR2 YSLEER. Trimming cost V 0 bases and J 0 bases, with 16 bases left between them. The CDR3 is 18 residues long. As DNA, the CDR3 is TGCGCCAGCAGCCAAGAGCCCCCTCGCCTCGGGAGCACAGATACGCAGTATTTT. It translates to CASSQEPPRLGSTDTQYF.

This rearrangement joins TRBV2 to TRBJ2-1; 13 bases agree with TRBD2. Germline CDR1 reads SNHLY; CDR2 reads FYNNEI. The ends lost 10 bases at V and 3 bases at J; junction bases unmatched: 3. The CDR3 consists of 14 residues. The CDR3: CATGLAGVYNEQFF. The DNA for the CDR3 is TGTGCCACAGGACTAGCGGGAGTCTACAATGAGCAGTTCTTC.

Remarks on this clone: The junction does not match germline at one end; this may be a read error. The chain couples TRBV6-1 to TRBJ2-7; 12 bases match TRBD1. The CDR3 spans 13 residues. Germline CDR1 MNHNS, CDR2 SASEGT. The CDR3 DNA reads TGTGCCAGCAGTGACAGGGACAGGGGGCGAGTTCGCTTC. The encoded protein is CASSDRDRGRVRF.

In DNA form, the CDR3 reads TGTGCCAGCAGTAAAGACAGCCCCGCGAACACCGGGGAGCTGTTTTTT. Translation gives CASSKDSPANTGELFF. V is TRBV5-4 and J is TRBJ2-2, with TRBD1 as a possible D gene (5 bases). This CDR3 is built from 16 residues. Germline CDR1 is SGHNT and CDR2 is YYREEE (reference sequence). Between the trimmed V and J ends, which lost 5 bases and 0 bases, there was a span of 14 bases.

CDR3 nucleotides: TGTGCCAGCAGGCCGGGACAGCAGGCTGAAGCTTTCTTT. Its protein is CASRPGQQAEAFF. The chain combines TRBV6-5 with TRBJ1-1, with TRBD1 matching 7 bases. The germline CDR1 and CDR2 sequences are MNHEY and SVGAGI. J lost 6 bases, V lost 6 bases, and 7 bases had no gene match. The CDR3 is made up of 13 amino acids.

The chain combines TRBV11-2 with TRBJ2-4, with 8 bases aligning to TRBD2. After removal of 5 bases from V and 2 bases from J, the junction contained 5 bases not matched to a gene. The CDR3 covers 15 residues. Germline CDR1 is SGHAT and CDR2 is FQNNGV. CDR3 nucleotide sequence: TGTGCCAGCAGCCCGGGGGGGCGACCCAAAAACATTCAGTACTTC. It translates to CASSPGGRPKNIQYF.

This chain connects TRBV11-3 to TRBJ2-1; the match to TRBD2 covers 9 bases. The CDR3 is 15 amino acids. Per the germline V gene, CDR1 is SGHNT and CDR2 is YENEEA. V was clipped by 6 bases and J by 8 bases; unmatched bases: 11. As DNA, the CDR3 is TGTGCCAGCAGTCAACCGGGACTAGCTACCCATGAGCAGTTCTTC. Residues: CASSQPGLATHEQFF.

This chain uses TRBV19 with TRBJ2-3; TRBD1 might be the D (5 bases). Germline V gene lookup returns CDR1 LNHDA and CDR2 SQIVND (reference sequence). This CDR3 region has 15 residues. Trimming removed 7 bases from V and 4 bases from J, with 18 bases in between. The CDR3 sequence is CASTPSGPPSDTQYF. For the CDR3, the DNA is TGTGCCAGTACTCCCTCAGGGCCTCCGTCAGATACGCAGTATTTT.

The chain uses TRBV5-1 and TRBJ1-4, with 8 bases that match TRBD1. CDR3 length: 14 amino acids. Germline V lookup: CDR1 SGHRS, CDR2 YFSETQ. With 4 bases clipped from V and 5 bases from J, the junction kept 4 bases outside the gene matches. The CDR3 DNA follows: TGCGCCAGCAGCATCGGACAGGGAAATGAAAAACTGTTTTTT. Translating gives CASSIGQGNEKLFF.